Listed here are 28 T cell receptor delta chains from one sample, sequenced in a study of γδ T cells in repeated Plasmodium falciparum infection. Gammadelta T cells were flow-sorted from PBMC into Vgamma9/Vdelta2+ and Vdelta2-negative populations for bulk analysis. TCRdb re-called the multiplex PCR reads using CATT. The repertoire holds more than 70,000 delta-chain clones, with 0.98% as singletons. The sequencing input was gamma-delta T cells from blood. These receptor sequences come from a pool of human donors (malaria-infected and uninfected, not separated).

Comment on this clone: A read error likely explains this, since a far larger clone differs by one base. Other DNA variants within this sample encode the same CDR3. The V and J genes are TRDV1 and TRDJ1, with 8 bases matching TRDD3. TCRdb leaves out the J gene; it was filled in here by matching the DNA to germline. Unmatched junction bases numbered 32, after V lost 2 bases and J lost 0 bases. CDR1 is TSWWSYY, CDR2 QGS, per germline. The CDR3 runs 25 residues. The CDR3 DNA follows: TGTGCTCTTGGGGAAAAGGTACCCCCAAACCCCCTGGGATGGGATACGCCCCATTACACCGATAAACTCATCTTT. Translated: CALGEKVPPNPLGWDTPHYTDKLIF.

Details on this clone: It is likely a read error: a sequence one base away is far more abundant. Other DNA sequences in this specimen translate into the identical CDR3. The V and J genes are TRDV1 and TRDJ1; the match to TRDD3 covers 10 bases. The J gene, not given by TCRdb, was assigned here from a germline match of the nucleotide sequence. This CDR3 spans 16 amino acids. CDR1 is TSWWSYY, CDR2 QGS, per germline. V shed 1 base, J shed 4 bases, and the junction held 6 bases outside the gene matches. The CDR3 reads CALGEHTGGSGDKLIF. CDR3 DNA: TGTGCTCTTGGGGAACATACTGGGGGATCGGGCGATAAACTCATCTTT.

There are a few counts of this clone. A single base is all that separates this from a far larger clone, so a read error is likely. This specimen includes other DNA sequences encoding the same CDR3. The V gene is listed as TRDV1; no J gene was called; the table calls TRDD3, which could not be checked here. The CDR3 totals 20 residues. Germline V lookup: CDR1 TSWWSYY, CDR2 QGS. The CDR3 DNA follows: TGTGCTCTTGGGGGGCCTGTCCTTGGCTGGGGAAAATGGTGCACCGATAAGCTCATCTTT. Protein product: CALGGPVLGWGKWCTDKLIF.

As to this clone: TCRdb's protein for this DNA is that of a much larger clone and differs from the translation at residue 17, likely a read error; the protein shown is the DNA translation. The J gene is TRDJ1, the V gene TRDV1; 7 bases fit TRDD3. The V segment lost 1 base and the J segment 4 bases; nucleotides outside the gene matches: 36. Germline CDR1 TSWWSYY, CDR2 QGS. The CDR3 runs to 25 residues. The CDR3 is CALGEQKNLALPYLLGYMVDDKLIF. The CDR3 DNA sequence: TGTGCTCTTGGGGAACAGAAAAATCTCGCCTTGCCTTATTTACTGGGGTATATGGTGGACGATAAACTCATCTTT.

Concerning this clone itself: A read error is the likely source, as a far larger clone sits one nucleotide away. Other nucleotide sequences in the sample specify the same CDR3. The chain recombines TRDV1 with TRDJ1; 7 bases agree with TRDD2. The J gene was not available in TCRdb and was assigned here by matching the DNA to germline segments. V shed 3 bases, J shed 0 bases, and the junction held 22 bases outside the gene matches. The CDR3 has 21 amino acids. Germline V gives CDR1 TSWWSYY, CDR2 QGS. Here the CDR3 reads CALGELLPALWSYDHTDKLIF. The CDR3 nucleotides are TGTGCTCTTGGGGAGCTCCTTCCTGCACTCTGGAGCTACGATCACACCGATAAACTCATCTTT.

This clone was picked up a small number of times. A read error likely explains why the TCRdb protein, taken from a much larger clone, differs from this DNA's translation at residue 11; the protein shown is translated from the DNA. The chain recombines TRDV1 with TRDJ1, with TRDD3 identical over 8 bases. No J segment appears in TCRdb, so it was assigned here by matching the sequence to germline. The length of the CDR3 is 16 residues. The V segment lost 6 bases and the J segment 4 bases; nucleotides outside the gene matches: 13. CDR1 and CDR2 from the germline V gene are TSWWSYY and QGS. CDR3 in DNA: TGTGCTCTTGGTAGGGCTACTCTGGGGGACGACGATAAACTCATCTTT. As protein: CALGRATLGDDDKLIF.

This clone has more than one count but fewer than ten. The protein TCRdb lists belongs to a much larger clone and differs from this DNA's translation at residue 6, which points to a read error; the protein shown is made from the DNA. This rearrangement joins TRDV2 to TRDJ1; 9 bases align to TRDD3. The CDR3 is made up of 14 amino acids. The germline V gene has CDR1 GEAIGNYY and CDR2 EKD. V was pared by 1 base and J by 6 bases, with 5 bases of the junction left unmatched. In nucleotides, the CDR3 is TGTGCCTGTGACACAATTGGGGATACGCATAAACTCATCTTT. Translation: CACDTIGDTHKLIF.

This clone was seen only a few times. Given a far larger clone just one base away, this is likely a sequencing read error. This sample also contains other DNA sequences that code for the same CDR3. The V and J genes are TRDV1 and TRDJ1; TRDD3 matches 13 bases. Here the J gene came from matching the DNA to germline, since TCRdb omits it. Losses at the gene ends were 3 bases for V and 2 bases for J; bases not matched to a gene: 21. Germline V CDR1 and CDR2: TSWWSYY, QGS. This CDR3 is 22 amino acids long. Written as DNA, the CDR3 is TGTGCTCTTGGGGACCTTATCCTCCAACTTCTACTGGGGGATACGGGGACCGATAAACTCATCTTT. This codes for CALGDLILQLLLGDTGTDKLIF.

A few counts support this clone. The protein held in TCRdb is that of a much larger clone and does not match this DNA's translation at residue 3, likely because of a read error; the protein shown is translated from the DNA. The chain links TRDV1 to TRDJ1, with TRDD3 identical over 8 bases. The J gene, not given by TCRdb, was assigned here from a germline match of the nucleotide sequence. Germline V lookup: CDR1 TSWWSYY, CDR2 QGS. This CDR3 is built from 18 residues. This CDR3 reads CAPGERGAGILGTDKLIF. The CDR3 DNA is TGTGCTCCTGGGGAACGTGGAGCGGGGATACTGGGTACCGATAAACTCATCTTT.

This clone has a handful of counts. TCRdb shows a much larger clone's protein in place of this DNA's translation, and the two differ at residue 7, likely through a read error; the protein shown is translated from the DNA. The chain has TRDV2 and TRDJ1; no definite D call. The J gene is not listed in TCRdb, so it was assigned here from a DNA match to germline. Germline CDR1 is GEAIGNYY and CDR2 is EKD. V was clipped by 9 bases and J by 5 bases, with 18 bases between them. This CDR3 comprises 13 residues. This chain's CDR3 is CALDGLETDKLIF. The CDR3 DNA follows: TGTGCCCTTGATGGTCTGGAGACAGATAAACTCATCTTT.

This clone was seen a few times. The protein in TCRdb stems from a much larger clone and differs at residue 13 from this DNA's translation, likely a read error; here the protein is translated from the DNA. The chain links TRDV1 to TRDJ1; the D is unclear. CDR1 is TSWWSYY, CDR2 QGS, per germline. The CDR3 spans 15 residues. The CDR3 sequence: CALGELRDKTDKPIF. For the CDR3, the DNA is TGTGCTCTTGGGGAACTTCGAGATAAAACCGATAAACCCATCTTT.

This clone was detected ten times or more. This likely reflects a read error, since a far larger clone is one base away. The sample holds other DNA sequences that translate to the same CDR3. CDR3 protein: CACDTIRRGYEGDKLIF. Written as DNA, the CDR3 is TGTGCCTGTGACACTATACGGCGGGGATACGAAGGTGATAAACTCATCTTT. The rearrangement joins TRDV2 to TRDJ1; TRDD3 matches at 9 bases. V lost 1 base and J lost 5; bases outside the gene matches: 13. The CDR3 is made up of 17 amino acids. The V gene's germline CDR1 is GEAIGNYY and CDR2 EKD.

This clone was found a few times. The protein TCRdb gives is from a much larger clone and does not agree with this DNA's translation at residue 6, likely a read error; the protein shown here comes from the DNA. The chain has TRDV2 and TRDJ1; 10 positions agree with TRDD3. TCRdb gives no J gene; it was assigned here by matching the DNA to germline. CDR1 and CDR2 from the germline V gene are GEAIGNYY and EKD. V was clipped by 3 bases and J by 1 base; unmatched bases: 16. The CDR3 has 19 amino acids. The DNA for the CDR3 is TGTGCCTGTGACTCCCTTTTGATCCCTACTGGGGGATTCACCGATAAACTCATCTTT. Protein: CACDSLLIPTGGFTDKLIF.

This clone was counted a few times. TCRdb's protein, taken from a much larger clone, differs from this DNA's translation at residue 6, likely owing to a read error; the protein displayed comes from the DNA. This rearrangement joins TRAV38-2/DV8 to TRDJ1; D call uncertain. Trimming took 5 bases from V and 0 from J, leaving 14 bases between them. The germline CDR1 and CDR2 sequences are TSESDYY and QEAYKQQN. This CDR3 contains 15 residues. CDR3 protein: CAYSAEGPYTDKLIF. In DNA form, the CDR3 reads TGTGCTTATAGTGCTGAGGGACCGTACACCGATAAACTCATCTTT.

The sample holds a few counts of this clone. A read error likely explains why the TCRdb protein, taken from a much larger clone, differs from this DNA's translation at residue 11; the protein shown is translated from the DNA. The chain carries TRDV2 and TRDJ3; 12 bases align to TRDD3. Here the J gene came from matching the DNA to germline, since TCRdb omits it. V lost 0 bases to trimming and J lost 2 bases; unmatched junction nucleotides: 7. Germline CDR1 is GEAIGNYY and CDR2 is EKD. The CDR3 has 20 amino acids. The CDR3 loop is CACDTRLGDTGPWDTRQMFF. The CDR3 DNA reads as TGTGCCTGTGACACCCGGCTGGGGGATACGGGGCCCTGGGACACCCGACAGATGTTTTTC.

The table lists this clone with a few counts. The protein in TCRdb stems from a much larger clone and differs at residue 14 from this DNA's translation, likely a read error; here the protein is translated from the DNA. Written as DNA, the CDR3 is TGTGCTCTTGCGACTCTCCTACGGGGGATACGATCCGATGAACTCATCTTT. Its protein product is CALATLLRGIRSDELIF. The rearrangement joins TRDV1 to TRDJ1; 10 positions agree with TRDD3. CDR3 length: 17 residues. Germline V gene lookup returns CDR1 TSWWSYY and CDR2 QGS.

With regard to this clone: A far bigger clonotype differs at one base, so this is likely a read error. This sample also contains other DNA sequences that code for the same CDR3. V and J are TRDV1 and TRDJ1, with D maybe TRDD3 (5 bases). Germline values: CDR1 TSWWSYY, CDR2 QGS. CDR3 size: 18 residues. Here the CDR3 reads CALGELRLLGDYTDKLIF. CDR3 bases: TGTGCTCTCGGGGAACTGCGGCTACTCGGGGACTACACCGATAAACTCATCTTT.

V is TRDV1 and J is TRDJ1; D is uncertain. Here the J gene was assigned by germline matching of the DNA, as TCRdb has none. The CDR3 runs 18 residues. Germline lookup yields CDR1 TSWWSYY and CDR2 QGS. V was cut by 10 bases and J by 10 bases, with 37 bases left in between. The CDR3 reads CARELYASARPFSYVLIF. The DNA for the CDR3 is TGTGCTCGGGAACTTTATGCCTCCGCACGACCGTTCTCTTATGTACTCATCTTT.

Details on this clone: TCRdb pairs this DNA with a much larger clone's protein that differs at residue 6, likely a read error; the protein shown was translated from the DNA. The chain links TRDV2 to TRDJ1, with 10 bases lining up with TRDD3. TCRdb carries no J gene annotation; the J gene was assigned here by matching the DNA with germline. Germline CDR1 reads GEAIGNYY; CDR2 reads EKD. The CDR3 sequence is 18 residues long. V trimming: 2 bases; J trimming: 0 bases; junction bases outside the gene matches: 11. The CDR3 loop reads CACDSPLGDSQYTDKLIF. The CDR3 nucleotides read TGTGCCTGTGACAGTCCACTGGGGGATTCACAGTACACCGATAAACTCATCTTT.

A word on this clone: A much bigger clone sits one base away, suggesting this may be a read error. The same CDR3 is also encoded by other DNA sequences in this sample. The rearrangement joins TRDV1 to TRDJ1; 7 nucleotides line up with TRDD2. CDR3 length: 20 amino acids. CDR1 is TSWWSYY, CDR2 QGS, per germline. CDR3 protein: CALGEKLSYPLLIYTDKLIF. CDR3 nucleotide sequence: TGCGCTCTTGGGGAGAAACTTTCCTACCCTTTACTGATTTACACCGATAAACTCATCTTT.

Ten or more counts support this clone. This sequence joins TRDV1 and TRDJ1; TRDD3 aligns across 9 bases. CDR3 length: 16 amino acids. CDR1 and CDR2 from the germline V gene are TSWWSYY and QGS. J was trimmed by 7 bases and V by 7 bases; bases with no gene match: 16. In DNA, the CDR3 is TGTGCTCTTGCCGTTGTCCGGGGGTGGGGGATAAGTAAACTCATCTTT. This translates into CALAVVRGWGISKLIF.

This clone was found a few times. This DNA's translation differs at residue 6 from TCRdb's protein, which comes from a much larger clone; a read error is likely, and the protein shown is translated from the DNA. J is TRDJ1 and V is TRDV2, with 7 bases lining up with TRDD3. CDR3 length: 17 amino acids. V lost 1 base, J lost 2 bases, and 12 bases stayed unmatched. The germline CDR1 and CDR2 sequences are GEAIGNYY and EKD. CDR3 protein: CACDTRGDSGETDKLIF. In DNA form, the CDR3 reads TGTGCCTGTGACACACGGGGGGATTCGGGTGAGACCGATAAACTCATCTTT.

A few counts support this clone. The protein that TCRdb holds for this DNA derives from a much larger clone and differs from the translated DNA at residue 6, which likely indicates a read error; the protein shown here is translated from the DNA. The gene calls are TRDV2 and TRDJ1, with TRDD3 matching over 10 bases. TCRdb gives no J gene; it was assigned here by matching the DNA to germline. The CDR3 is 19 amino acids. Germline trimming cut 2 bases from V and 2 bases from J; bases unmatched to any gene: 16. The germline gives CDR1 GEAIGNYY, CDR2 EKD. Here the CDR3 reads CACDKAAPLGDRGTDKLIF. Here the CDR3 DNA reads TGTGCCTGTGACAAGGCCGCTCCCCTGGGGGATAGAGGGACCGATAAACTCATCTTT.

There are a few counts of this clone. TCRdb's entry gives the protein of a much larger clone, which mismatches this DNA's translation at residue 17, likely from a read error; the protein reported here is translated from the DNA. The CDR3 region is CALGDSHRSGYVYTDKPIF. The CDR3 DNA follows: TGTGCTCTTGGGGACTCCCATCGAAGTGGATACGTATACACCGATAAACCCATCTTT. This sequence joins TRDV1 and TRDJ1, with 7 nucleotides matching TRDD3. CDR1 and CDR2 (germline): TSWWSYY, QGS. CDR3 size: 19 residues.

This clone was seen at least ten times. The protein held in TCRdb is that of a much larger clone and does not match this DNA's translation at residue 5, likely because of a read error; the protein shown is translated from the DNA. This chain uses TRDV2 with TRDJ2; 7 nucleotides agree with TRDD3. In the absence of a J gene in TCRdb, the DNA was matched to germline to assign it here. Germline lookup yields CDR1 GEAIGNYY and CDR2 EKD. The CDR3 consists of 19 residues. After removal of 3 bases from V and 0 bases from J, the junction contained 15 bases not matched to a gene. CDR3 protein: CACDALGGDPPALTAQLFF. CDR3 DNA: TGTGCCTGTGACGCCCTGGGGGGGGACCCACCAGCTTTGACAGCACAACTCTTCTTT.

Worth noting for this clone: It is likely a read error: a sequence one base away is far more abundant. CDR3 residues: CALGEGLSSYWGSYTDKLIF. The CDR3 coding sequence is TGTGCCCTTGGGGAAGGGCTTTCTTCGTACTGGGGGAGTTACACCGATAAACTCATCTTT. The J gene is TRDJ1, the V gene TRDV1; 9 bases align to TRDD3. Since TCRdb gives no J gene, matching the DNA to germline was used here to assign it. The CDR3 spans 20 residues. Germline CDR1 TSWWSYY, CDR2 QGS.

There are a few counts of this clone. TCRdb assigns this DNA the protein of a much larger clone, which departs from its translation at residue 12; this likely reflects a read error, and the protein shown comes from translating the DNA. The V and J genes are TRDV1 and TRDJ1, with a tentative D call TRDD3 (6 bases). V lost 1 base, J lost 0 bases, and 39 bases lay in between. Germline V lookup: CDR1 TSWWSYY, CDR2 QGS. This CDR3 has 25 residues. The CDR3 spells CALGEPFTDPGAYATVVAYTDKLIF. As DNA, the CDR3 is TGTGCTCTTGGGGAACCCTTTACCGACCCTGGGGCATACGCGACGGTGGTGGCGTACACCGATAAACTCATCTTT.

Regarding this clone: This is likely an artifact of a read error, given a far larger clone one base away. Other DNA variants within this sample encode the same CDR3. The rearrangement uses TRDV1 and TRDJ1; 8 bases align to TRDD2. TCRdb carries no J gene annotation; the J gene was assigned here by matching the DNA with germline. The CDR3 consists of 33 residues. CDR1 and CDR2 from the germline V gene are TSWWSYY and QGS. V shed 2 bases, J shed 6 bases, and the junction held 62 bases outside the gene matches. CDR3 nucleotide sequence: TGTGCTCTTGGGGAAGACACTATCGAAAACAACTTCCTACCCGTTTACTCCTACGAATCCCAAGCCGTGAAAGGGTTCCCAAGCAATAAACTCATCTTT. Encoded protein: CALGEDTIENNFLPVYSYESQAVKGFPSNKLIF.